The TCR beta chain under discussion was sequenced for a study of spatial heterogeneity in lung cancer. The wider study: Matched bulk RNA-seq yielded a T cell module score, and TCR transcript counts in tumor regions correlated strongly with that score. A unique TCR and UMI combination showed up more than ten times in raw reads, on average.

The CDR3 is made up of 15 amino acids. V dropped 0 bases and J dropped 7 bases, with 16 bases sitting between them. Germline assignment: CDR1 SGHRS and CDR2 YFSETQ. This clonotype was recorded at least ten times. No antigen is known for it. Study-level results: Expanded alpha and beta TCR counts within tumors tracked tumor mutation counts.

Time point specified: sample taken at primary tumor resection. Sequencing covered unsorted whole RNA taken from tumor, nontumor lung or frozen PBMC. TCRdb re-derived calls from the 5' RACE reads in MiXCR, one entry per CDR3 protein. Here the sample spans about 5,200 distinct CDR3 sequences, 3.5% to 4% being singletons. The rearrangement joins TRBV5-1 to TRBJ1-2; possibly TRBD1 for D (5 bases). This material consisted of lung tumor tissue, taken at surgery. This sequence originates from a female donor with early-stage non-small cell lung cancer. CDR3 sequence reads: CASSLAPGDTSGYTF. The CDR3 nucleotides read TGCGCCAGCAGCTTGGCCCCGGGGGATACCAGTGGCTACACCTTC.